One and the same sample provided the 16 T cell receptor beta chains below, sequenced in a study of a mutant IDH1 vaccine in newly diagnosed glioma. Clones were read by immunoSEQ multiplex PCR, and TCRdb kept only the in-frame ones, dropping some. The top ten hold roughly 3.5% of the sample, which has 45,000 to 70,000 clones, about 86% seen once. This sample's time point: week 5, during vaccination. In every dose of vaccine, 300 ug of mutant IDH1 20-mer peptide was given alongside topical imiquimod. These TCRs' antigens remain unknown. The source material was PBMCs, sampled from a glioma patient whose treatment included an IDH1 peptide vaccine. All receptors come from a man in his thirties or forties with glioma.

Remarks on this clone: The conserved final phenylalanine or tryptophan is absent from the CDR3, which likely points to a read error. Because the CDR3's place on the DNA is in doubt, the DNA is left out and the CDR3 is given as listed by TCRdb. The chain carries TRBV5-1 and TRBJ2-6; the table calls TRBD2, which could not be checked here. The length of the CDR3 is 9 amino acids, counting both ends. Germline V CDR1 and CDR2: SGHRS, YFSETQ. The CDR3: CASSLAPSG.

The genes are TRBV5-4 and TRBJ1-2, with 7 bases lining up with TRBD1. This CDR3 contains 15 residues. Germline V gene sequence: CDR1 SGHNT, CDR2 YYREEE (reference sequence). The ends lost 0 bases at V and 1 base at J; junction bases unmatched: 3. The CDR3 protein is CASSLGDRINYGYTF. CDR3 DNA sequence: TGTGCCAGCAGCTTGGGGGACAGAATTAACTATGGCTACACCTTC.

This chain connects TRBV2 to TRBJ2-7; D unclear. The germline CDR1 and CDR2 sequences are SNHLY and FYNNEI. The CDR3 extends over 12 amino acids. The V and J ends lost 9 bases and 2 bases respectively, with 11 bases between them. CDR3 bases: TGTGCCAGTAAACAGAACCCCTACGAGCAGTACTTC. Amino acids: CASKQNPYEQYF. Combining the CDR3 with reference TRBV2 and TRBJ2-7 gives the whole variable domain EPEVTQTPSHQVTQMGQEVILRCVPISNHLYFYWYRQILGQKVEFLVSFYNNEISEKSEIFDDQFSVERPDGSNFTLKIRSTKLEDSAMYFCASKQNPYEQYFGPGTRLTVT.

This chain links TRBV7-9 with TRBJ2-1; 9 bases align to TRBD1. CDR3 length equals 15 residues. Losses at the gene ends were 5 bases for V and 7 bases for J; bases not matched to a gene: 9. Per germline, CDR1 SEHNR and CDR2 FQNEAQ (reference sequence). Written as DNA, the CDR3 is TGTGCCAGCAGCATAACTGGGACAGGGTATAATGAGCAGTTCTTC. This codes for CASSITGTGYNEQFF.

This clone was seen more than once but under ten times. The chain joins TRBV9 to TRBJ1-1; unclear D gene. The CDR3 extends over 13 amino acids. The germline CDR1 and CDR2 sequences are SGDLS and YYNGEE. The V end was cut by 0 bases, the J end by 0 bases, with 3 bases between. CDR3 coding DNA: TGTGCCAGCAGCGTAGCGGTGAACACTGAAGCTTTCTTT. This sequence encodes CASSVAVNTEAFF.

The gene calls are TRBV6-5 and TRBJ2-7; D remains unclear. V was cut by 0 bases and J by 4 bases, with 13 bases left in between. The CDR3 loop spans 15 amino acids. CDR1 and CDR2 (germline): MNHEY, SVGAGI. The CDR3: CASSYSLSQWYEQYF. The CDR3 DNA is TGTGCCAGCAGTTACTCCCTCTCCCAATGGTACGAGCAGTACTTC.

The chain combines TRBV27 with TRBJ2-6; the match to TRBD2 covers 8 bases. CDR3 length equals 16 residues. Germline V gene lookup returns CDR1 MNHEY and CDR2 SMNVEV (reference sequence). Trimming at V came to 1 base and at J to 2 bases, leaving 1 base not matched to a gene. The CDR3 reads CASSLFGGAGANVLTF. CDR3 coding DNA: TGTGCCAGCAGTTTATTCGGGGGGGCTGGGGCCAACGTCCTGACTTTC.

This chain connects TRBV28 to TRBJ1-5; D is possibly TRBD1 (6 bases). Trimming cost V 5 bases and J 2 bases, with 10 bases left between them. The CDR3 totals 14 residues. Germline CDR1 is MDHEN and CDR2 is SYDVKM. The CDR3 DNA reads as TGTGCCAGCAGTCTACAGGGCCGCAATCAGCCCCAGCATTTT. Translating gives CASSLQGRNQPQHF.

This clone was recorded only once. The V and J genes are TRBV25-1 and TRBJ2-5; the D is unclear. The ends were cut back, 2 bases at V and 2 bases at J, with 9 bases in the middle. The V gene's germline CDR1 is MGHDK and CDR2 SYGVNS. This CDR3 region has 14 residues. CDR3 coding DNA: TGTGCCAGCAGTGAACTGGGCAAGCAAGAGACCCAGTACTTC. Protein product: CASSELGKQETQYF.

The chain joins TRBV5-1 to TRBJ1-1; 7 positions match TRBD1. The CDR3 contains 14 residues. J lost 0 bases, V lost 3 bases, and 2 bases had no gene match. The germline CDR1 and CDR2 sequences are SGHRS and YFSETQ. As DNA, the CDR3 is TGCGCCAGCAGCTACAGGGGAATGAACACTGAAGCTTTCTTT. Amino acids: CASSYRGMNTEAFF. Using reference TRBV5-1 and TRBJ1-1 for the parts outside the CDR3, the full variable domain is KAGVTQTPRYLIKTRGQQVTLSCSPISGHRSVSWYQQTPGQGLQFLFEYFSETQRNKGNFPGRFSGRQFSNSRSEMNVSTLELGDSALYLCASSYRGMNTEAFFGQGTRLTVV.

The gene calls are TRBV6-1 and TRBJ1-1; D perhaps matches TRBD1 (5 bases). Germline CDR1 reads MNHNS; CDR2 reads SASEGT. The ends were cut back, 6 bases at V and 1 base at J, with 12 bases in the middle. The CDR3 loop spans 14 amino acids. In nucleotides, the CDR3 is TGTGCCAGCAGGAATGGGGGGAAGAACACTGAAGCTTTCTTT. Amino acid sequence: CASRNGGKNTEAFF.

The chain recombines TRBV5-1 with TRBJ2-5, with D perhaps matching TRBD2 (5 bases). TRBJ2-7 explains the end of the DNA better; the J call may be wrong. Per the germline V gene, CDR1 is SGHRS and CDR2 is YFSETQ. The CDR3 has 13 residues. CDR3 coding DNA: TGCGCCAGCAGCTTGGACGGGAACTACGAGCAGTACTTC. It yields the protein CASSLDGNYEQYF.

The V call is TRBV13, the J call TRBJ1-3, with a tentative D call TRBD1 (6 bases). Trimming left V 4 bases short and J 0 bases short, with 13 bases between. Germline values: CDR1 PRHDT, CDR2 FYEKMQ (reference sequence). The CDR3 is 16 amino acids. The CDR3: CASSSLGTPSGNTIYF. In nucleotides, the CDR3 is TGTGCCAGCAGCTCGCTAGGGACACCCTCTGGAAACACCATATATTTT. The entire variable domain, with the rest obtained from reference TRBV13 and TRBJ1-3, is as follows: AAGVIQSPRHLIKEKRETATLKCYPIPRHDTVYWYQQGPGQDPQFLISFYEKMQSDKGSIPDRFSAQQFSDYHSELNMSSLELGDSALYFCASSSLGTPSGNTIYFGEGSWLTVV.

CDR3 loop: CASSPMGTDTQYF. DNA of the CDR3: TGTGCCAGCAGCCCCATGGGAACAGATACGCAGTATTTT. The chain combines TRBV7-8 with TRBJ2-3, with unresolved D. Germline lookup yields CDR1 SGHVS and CDR2 FQNEAQ. The CDR3 is made up of 13 amino acids. Between the trimmed V and J ends, which lost 5 bases and 3 bases, there was a span of 9 bases.

This chain uses TRBV7-9 with TRBJ2-5, with TRBD1 matching 7 bases. Germline V gives CDR1 SEHNR, CDR2 FQNEAQ (reference sequence). V lost 4 bases, J lost 6 bases, and 8 bases stayed unmatched. This CDR3 has 14 residues. The CDR3 is CASSSTTGAQTQYF. The CDR3 coding sequence is TGTGCCAGCAGCTCCACAACAGGGGCGCAGACCCAGTACTTC. Drawing the rest from reference TRBV7-9 and TRBJ2-5, the complete variable domain is DTGVSQNPRHKITKRGQNVTFRCDPISEHNRLYWYRQTLGQGPEFLTYFQNEAQLEKSRLLSDRFSAERPKGSFSTLEIQRTEQGDSAMYLCASSSTTGAQTQYFGPGTRLLVL.

The CDR3 DNA reads as TGTGCCAGCAGCTTGATCGGCAGGACTGAAGCTTTCTTT. Translating it yields CASSLIGRTEAFF. The J gene is TRBJ1-1, the V gene TRBV7-9, with D unclear. The V end lost 3 bases, the J end lost 5 bases, and 10 bases lay between the germline ends. The CDR3 spans 13 residues. CDR1 and CDR2 from the germline V gene are SEHNR and FQNEAQ (reference sequence).